What follows is one TCR beta chain and its context. Its antigen is currently unknown. The data derive from a study of T-cell memory formation after mild COVID-19. The wider study: Largely donor-specific sequence clusters came from two donors.

Study results and caveats: Later expanders leaned toward CD4+, whereas clones contracting from day 15 to 85 were balanced CD4/CD8. SARS-CoV-2 specificity of second-wave clones peaking day 37 was unconfirmed. Pre-infection memory contained some responding clones, which suggested that cross-reactive memory had joined.

CDR1 and CDR2 (germline): LGHDT, YNNKEL (reference sequence). CDR3 length equals 15 residues. The V end was cut by 0 bases, the J end by 2 bases, with 9 bases between. TCRdb passed the 5' RACE reads through MiXCR, listing each CDR3 protein once. The data contain more than 350,000 distinct CDR3 sequences, roughly 21% of them singletons. The sample consisted of PBMCs or a T cell subset sorted from them (not recorded which). The clonotype was recovered from an adult woman who had mild COVID-19 (a few samples of this study predate the infection). Cell type and time point are not known. The chain is built from TRBV3-1 and TRBJ2-3; D is unresolved. In nucleotides, the CDR3 is TGTGCCAGCAGCCAAGAAGTCCGCCACACAGATACGCAGTATTTT. Translated, it gives CASSQEVRHTDTQYF.